A selection of T cell receptor beta chains follows, all from one sample in a study of blood T cell repertoires in COVID-19. The table came from immunoSEQ multiplex PCR; TCRdb's copy has only in-frame clones and leaves some out. In the table there are hundreds of thousands of clones, 80% to 85% of which are singletons. Sample: peripheral blood. Receptors originate from a man aged 25 to 40 with active or convalescent COVID-19. CDR3s include the opening cysteine and the closing phenylalanine or tryptophan. A D gene is named only where the DNA matches it firmly. Size values are once, few and many counts, or a class for expanded clones, and some rows have none.

>-|-|15|TRBJ1-1|TRBV5-5
TGTGCCAGCAGCTTGTACGCAATGGGGGGAGCTGAAGCTTTCTTT
CASSLYAMGGAEAFF
>-|TRBD1|15|TRBJ1-4|TRBV18
TGTGCCAGCTCACCGAGACAGGGGAAGAATGAAAAACTGTTTTTT
CASSPRQGKNEKLFF
>-|-|13|TRBJ2-7|TRBV7-8
TGTGCCAGCAGCTTGCAAGCATACGGCGAGCAGTACTTC
CASSLQAYGEQYF
>-|-|13|TRBJ1-4|TRBV4-1
TGCGCCAGCAGCCAAGTGGCGGATGAAAAACTGTTTTTT
CASSQVADEKLFF
>once|-|14|TRBJ2-1|TRBV6-4
TGTGCCAGCAGTCCTAGCTGGGGGCACAATGAGCAGTTCTTC
CASSPSWGHNEQFF
>-|TRBD1|14|TRBJ2-1|TRBV7-2
TGTGCCAGCAGCTTACAGGGGGCAATCGATGAGCAGTTCTTC
CASSLQGAIDEQFF
>few|-|13|TRBJ1-1|TRBV7-8
TGTGCCAGCAGCTACAGTCTGTACACTGAAGCTTTCTTT
CASSYSLYTEAFF
>-|-|11|TRBJ2-3|TRBV29-1
TGCAGCGTTGGGTCCAGTGATACGCAGTATTTT
CSVGSSDTQYF
>once|TRBD2|15|TRBJ2-7|TRBV29-1
TGCAGCGTTGAAGATGGATTAGCGGGGTCCTACGAGCAGTACTTC
CSVEDGLAGSYEQYF
>-|-|13|TRBJ2-1|TRBV19
TGTGCCAGTAGTATAGATCTATTCAATGAGCAGTTCTTC
CASSIDLFNEQFF
>-|TRBD2|18|TRBJ2-3|TRBV24-1
TGTGCCACCAGTGATCCGCGGACTAGCGGGACTGGCACAGATACGCAGTATTTT
CATSDPRTSGTGTDTQYF
>-|-|15|TRBJ2-5|TRBV5-1
TGCGCCAGCAGCGGCCCCGGACACCTACAAGAGACCCAGTACTTC
CASSGPGHLQETQYF
>-|TRBD2|14|TRBJ2-3|TRBV5-1
TGCGCCAGCGGAGAGCGGGGCCGAGCGGATACGCAGTATTTT
CASGERGRADTQYF
>-|TRBD1|13|TRBJ2-7|TRBV18
TGTGCCAGCTCCCCCGGGACAGCCTACGAGCAGTACTTC
CASSPGTAYEQYF
>-|-|13|TRBJ1-5|TRBV6-6
TGTGCCAGTTCCCGGGGGACGGCTCAGCCCCAGCATTTT
CASSRGTAQPQHF
>-|-|14|TRBJ2-7|TRBV19
TGTGCCAGTAGTAGGACAGCGATGACCTACGAGCAGTACTTC
CASSRTAMTYEQYF
>-|-|12|TRBJ2-3|TRBV5-1
TGCGCCAGCAGGCTTGCGCAAGATACGCAGTATTTT
CASRLAQDTQYF
>-|TRBD1|13|TRBJ1-2|TRBV6-4
TGTGCCAGCAGTCCGGGACAGGGAGGTGGCTACACCTTC
CASSPGQGGGYTF
>-|TRBD2|16|TRBJ2-7|TRBV5-4
TGTGCCAGCAGCTTAGGGACTAGCGGGCCTAACTACGAGCAGTACTTC
CASSLGTSGPNYEQYF
>-|TRBD1|15|TRBJ2-4|TRBV4-2
TGTGCCAGCAGCCAAGGGACAGGGGGTCAAAACATTCAGTACTTC
CASSQGTGGQNIQYF
>-|-|14|TRBJ1-6|TRBV7-8
TGTGCCAGCAGCCCCCGCACGGGGGACGCGCCCCTCCACTTT
CASSPRTGDAPLHF
>-|-|15|TRBJ1-2|TRBV9
TGTGCCAGCAGCCCGCAAGCGGGTCGGGACTATGGCTACACCTTC
CASSPQAGRDYGYTF
>once|-|15|TRBJ1-5|TRBV10-3
TGTGCCACCAGTCGGACAGTGGATAGCAATCAGCCCCAGCATTTT
CATSRTVDSNQPQHF
>-|-|14|TRBJ1-5|TRBV21-1
TGTGCCAGCAGCAGCGGACAGATAAATCAGCCCCAGCATTTT
CASSSGQINQPQHF
>-|-|19|TRBJ2-5|TRBV7-2
TGTGCCAGCAGCCTTGCCGGCAGGTCGGTTCAATCAAGGGGAGAGACCCAGTACTTC
CASSLAGRSVQSRGETQYF
>-|-|13|TRBJ2-1|TRBV12-3/TRBV12-4
TGTGCCAGCCTCGGACTAAGATACAATGAGCAGTTCTTC
CASLGLRYNEQFF
>once|-|13|TRBJ1-2|TRBV2
TGTGCCAGCAGTGATAACTCCCCCTATGGCTACACCTTC
CASSDNSPYGYTF
>-|TRBD1|14|TRBJ1-2|TRBV6-5
TGTGCCAGCAGTTATGGGGACAGGGGCGAGGGCTACACCTTC
CASSYGDRGEGYTF
>-|TRBD1|16|TRBJ2-1|TRBV15
TGTGCCACCAGCCGAGAGTGGGGACAGCTCGTTAATGAGCAGTTCTTC
CATSREWGQLVNEQFF
>-|TRBD2|13|TRBJ2-7|TRBV6-6
TGTGCCAGCAGGTCGGGGACTAGCTCCGAGCAGTACTTC
CASRSGTSSEQYF
>-|-|13|TRBJ2-5|TRBV5-5
TGTGCCAGCAGCTTTAGTCCCCAAGAGACCCAGTACTTC
CASSFSPQETQYF
>-|TRBD2|15|TRBJ2-6|TRBV27
TGTGCCAGCAGTTTTGGGGGGGCTGGGGCCAACGTCCTGACTTTC
CASSFGGAGANVLTF
>-|TRBD2|16|TRBJ2-3|TRBV19
TGTGCCAGTAGTACAGAACTAGCGGGAGGAACAGATACGCAGTATTTT
CASSTELAGGTDTQYF
>once|TRBD1|13|TRBJ1-3|TRBV7-2
TGTGCCAGCAGCTTAAGACAGGGATACACCATATATTTT
CASSLRQGYTIYF
>-|TRBD1|15|TRBJ2-7|TRBV19
TGTGCCAGTAGTATGGCCAGGGGGCCTACCTACGAGCAGTACTTC
CASSMARGPTYEQYF
>-|TRBD1|13|TRBJ1-1|TRBV6-2/TRBV6-3
TGTGCCAGCAACCCAGACAGGGTCACTGAAGCTTTCTTT
CASNPDRVTEAFF
>-|-|13|TRBJ1-1|TRBV5-4
TGTGCCAGCAGCTTGGTCGGGAAGACTGAAGCTTTCTTT
CASSLVGKTEAFF
>-|TRBD2|16|TRBJ2-2|TRBV5-1
TGCGCCAGCAGCATGACTAGCGGGGCGAACACCGGGGAGCTGTTTTTT
CASSMTSGANTGELFF
>-|-|15|TRBJ1-2|TRBV6-5
TGTGCCAGCAGTTACAGATGGACAGAACACTATGGCTACACCTTC
CASSYRWTEHYGYTF
>-|-|18|TRBJ1-1|TRBV7-8
TGTGCCAGCAGCTTAGCCCCCTGGGGCGCAGGGCTTGCGACTGAAGCTTTCTTT
CASSLAPWGAGLATEAFF
>-|-|13|TRBJ1-5|TRBV2
TGTGCCGGGACTTTAGGGGGGGGTCAGCCCCAGCATTTT
CAGTLGGGQPQHF
>-|TRBD2|16|TRBJ2-5|TRBV19
TGTGCCAGTAGTGACCCAATAGCGGGAGGGCAAGAGACCCAGTACTTC
CASSDPIAGGQETQYF
>-|TRBD2|17|TRBJ2-4|TRBV11-2
TGTGCCAGCAGCTTAAGTACTGGCGGGGGGGCCAAAAACATTCAGTACTTC
CASSLSTGGGAKNIQYF
>-|TRBD1|15|TRBJ1-2|TRBV7-9
TGTGCCGGATCTCGAGGGGGCCTGTGGAACTATGGCTACACCTTC
CAGSRGGLWNYGYTF
>-|TRBD2|18|TRBJ2-2|TRBV10-2
TGCGCCAGCAGTGAAGGTCTAGCGGGAGGGAGAAACACCGGGGAGCTGTTTTTT
CASSEGLAGGRNTGELFF
>-|-|16|TRBJ2-7|TRBV19
TGTGCCAGTAGTATCTGGGGGCCGACTACCTCCTACGAGCAGTACTTC
CASSIWGPTTSYEQYF
>-|-|17|TRBJ1-3|TRBV28
TGTGCCAGCAGTTTATACCCCCCGGGGGACTCTGGAAACACCATATATTTT
CASSLYPPGDSGNTIYF
>-|-|13|TRBJ2-3|TRBV4-2
TGTGCCAGCAGCCAAGATACCCGGGGGAGGCAGTATTTT
CASSQDTRGRQYF
>-|-|15|TRBJ1-1|TRBV6-5
TGTGCCAGCAGTTGGTCACGCGGGGGGAACACTGAAGCTTTCTTT
CASSWSRGGNTEAFF
>-|TRBD2|15|TRBJ2-5|TRBV19
TGTGCCAGTAGGGATTCACTAGCGGGGGCAGAGACCCAGTACTTC
CASRDSLAGAETQYF
>-|-|13|TRBJ2-3|TRBV28
TGTGCCAGCAGTGCCCGTGGCGGGGATACGCAGTATTTT
CASSARGGDTQYF
>-|TRBD1|15|TRBJ1-4|TRBV7-2
TGTGCCAGCAGCTCATCCGGGACAGGGGCTGAAAAACTGTTTTTT
CASSSSGTGAEKLFF
>few|TRBD1|15|TRBJ1-1|TRBV4-1
TGCGCCAGCAGCCGCCTTGACAGGGAAAAAACTGAAGCTTTCTTT
CASSRLDREKTEAFF
>once|TRBD2|16|TRBJ2-1|TRBV4-3
TGCGCCAGCAGCCAAGTTTGGCTAGCGGGATCTGATGAGCAGTTCTTC
CASSQVWLAGSDEQFF
>-|-|13|TRBJ2-7|TRBV7-9
TGTGCCAGCAGCTTCTCCACAGGGTACGAGCAGTACTTC
CASSFSTGYEQYF